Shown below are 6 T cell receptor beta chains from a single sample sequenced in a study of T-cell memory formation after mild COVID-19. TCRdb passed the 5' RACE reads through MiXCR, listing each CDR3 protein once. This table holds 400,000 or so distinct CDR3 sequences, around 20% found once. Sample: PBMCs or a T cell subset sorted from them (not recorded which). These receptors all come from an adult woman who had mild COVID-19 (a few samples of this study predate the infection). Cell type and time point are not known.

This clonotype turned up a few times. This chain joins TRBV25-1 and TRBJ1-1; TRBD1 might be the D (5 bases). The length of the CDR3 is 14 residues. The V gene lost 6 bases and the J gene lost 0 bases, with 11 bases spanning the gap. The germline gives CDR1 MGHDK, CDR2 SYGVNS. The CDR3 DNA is TGTGCCAGCAGAGAGGAGGGGATGAACACTGAAGCTTTCTTT. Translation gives CASREEGMNTEAFF.

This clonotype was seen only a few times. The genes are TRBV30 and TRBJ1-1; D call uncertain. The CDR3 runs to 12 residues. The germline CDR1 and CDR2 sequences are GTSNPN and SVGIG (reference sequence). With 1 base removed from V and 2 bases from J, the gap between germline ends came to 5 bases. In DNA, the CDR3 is TGTGCCTGGAGTGCCTCAAACACTGAAGCTTTCTTT. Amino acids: CAWSASNTEAFF.

The CDR3 DNA is TGTGCCAGCAGCCTCGCGCTTCTAGCCAAAAACATTCAGTACTTC. Encoded protein: CASSLALLAKNIQYF. The genes are TRBV4-2 and TRBJ2-4, with unresolved D. V lost 4 bases and J lost 0, with 10 bases in between. The germline V gene has CDR1 LGHNA and CDR2 YNFKEQ. This CDR3 spans 15 amino acids.

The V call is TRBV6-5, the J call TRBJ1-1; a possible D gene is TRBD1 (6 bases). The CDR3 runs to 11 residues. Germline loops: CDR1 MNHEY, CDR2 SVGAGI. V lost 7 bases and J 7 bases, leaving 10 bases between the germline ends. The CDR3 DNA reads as TGTGCCAGCACACTACAGGGTGAAGCTTTCTTT. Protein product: CASTLQGEAFF.

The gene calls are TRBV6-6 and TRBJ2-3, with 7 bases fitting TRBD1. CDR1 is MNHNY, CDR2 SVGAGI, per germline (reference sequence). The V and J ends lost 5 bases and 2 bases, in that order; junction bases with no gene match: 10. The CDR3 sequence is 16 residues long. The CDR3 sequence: CASSPVGQDNTDTQYF. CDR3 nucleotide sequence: TGTGCCAGCAGTCCCGTCGGACAGGACAACACAGATACGCAGTATTTT.

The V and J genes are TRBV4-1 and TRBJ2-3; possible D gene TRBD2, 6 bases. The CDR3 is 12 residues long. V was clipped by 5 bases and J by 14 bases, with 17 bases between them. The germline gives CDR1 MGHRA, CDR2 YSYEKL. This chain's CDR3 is CASSDGTPMRYF. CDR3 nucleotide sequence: TGCGCCAGCAGCGACGGGACTCCTATGAGGTATTTT.